The 2 T cell receptor beta chains given below trace back to one sample, sequenced in a study of shared clonotypes between healthy human individuals. CD45RO-negative, CCR7-positively selected cells formed the naive CD8 fraction, excluding terminally differentiated effector memory CD45RA+ cells. Only in-frame clones appear in the TCRdb table, and some are missing; sequencing was by immunoSEQ multiplex PCR. The sample has over 750,000 clones; about 96% are singletons. The sequencing input was naive CD8+ T cells sorted from blood. These receptor sequences come from a man between 25 and 39 years old in good health.

Note on this clone: Relative to the germline gene, one junction end is altered; a read error may explain this. This chain links TRBV13 with TRBJ2-7; TRBD2 might be the D (6 bases). In germline, CDR1 is PRHDT, CDR2 FYEKMQ (reference sequence). There are 14 residues in the CDR3. The CDR3 here is CASSVGDSHYEQYF. CDR3 DNA sequence: TGTGCCAGCAGCGTAGGGGACTCGCATTACGAGCAGTACTTC.

The J gene is TRBJ2-2, the V gene TRBV7-9; no clear D. CDR3 length: 12 residues. Germline V gene sequence: CDR1 SEHNR, CDR2 FQNEAQ (reference sequence). V shed 3 bases and J shed 7 bases, with 6 bases lying between them. CDR3 amino acids: CASSFVSGELFF. The CDR3 coding sequence is TGTGCCAGCAGCTTCGTTAGCGGGGAGCTGTTTTTT.